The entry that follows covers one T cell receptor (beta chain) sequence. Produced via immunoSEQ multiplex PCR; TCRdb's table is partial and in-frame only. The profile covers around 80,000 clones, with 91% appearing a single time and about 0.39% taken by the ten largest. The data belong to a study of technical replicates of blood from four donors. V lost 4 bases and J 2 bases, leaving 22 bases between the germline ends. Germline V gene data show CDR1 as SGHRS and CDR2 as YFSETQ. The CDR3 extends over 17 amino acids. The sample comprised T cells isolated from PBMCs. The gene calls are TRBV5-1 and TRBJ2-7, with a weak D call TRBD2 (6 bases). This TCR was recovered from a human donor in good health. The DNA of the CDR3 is TGCGCCAGCAGCCGAAGCGCAGGGACTTACCCCGCCTACGAGCAGTACTTC. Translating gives CASSRSAGTYPAYEQYF.